The present entry profiles one T cell receptor (beta chain) with its context. Sequencing was performed with immunoSEQ multiplex PCR; in TCRdb, only in-frame clones are kept and a portion is missing. The table shows about 81,000 clones, with around 88% occurring only once. This record comes from a study of blood T cell repertoires in COVID-19. CDR1 SEHNR and CDR2 FQNEAQ come from the germline V gene (reference sequence). This CDR3 has 16 residues. The V end was cut by 4 bases, the J end by 0 bases, with 16 bases between. The sequencing input was peripheral blood. The sequence was collected from a woman older than 75 with acute or convalescent COVID-19. The rearrangement joins TRBV7-9 to TRBJ2-7, with D tentatively TRBD2 (5 bases). The CDR3 protein is CASSSGRVLNSYEQYF. CDR3 coding DNA: TGTGCCAGCAGCTCTGGGCGGGTTCTTAACTCCTACGAGCAGTACTTC.